The clone carrying this T cell receptor beta chain was observed a handful of times. What it binds is unknown. The sample originates from a study of identical twins. Study results and limitations: For cord blood, abundant beta clonotypes had fewer insertions, unlike memory repertoires, which showed none.

TCRdb re-analysed the 5' RACE reads in MiXCR, keeping a single row per CDR3 protein. The sample holds about 660,000 distinct CDR3 sequences; around 8.3% are singletons and the top ten take more than 0.75%. The donors were all healthy and Caucasian. Trimming removed 7 bases from V and 7 bases from J; junction bases left unmatched: 9. The CDR3 runs to 14 residues. Looked up from germline, CDR1 is MDHEN and CDR2 is SYDVKM. These records were also assigned to another study, of yellow fever vaccine responses in identical twins.

The sequence came from a woman aged 18-35 years in good health. The material sequenced was PBMCs. The gene calls are TRBV28 and TRBJ2-2, with 7 bases matching TRBD2. CDR3 nucleotide sequence: TGTGCCAGCATTCACTCCCGGGGGGTCGGGGAGCTGTTTTTT. It encodes CASIHSRGVGELFF.